Below, 16 T cell receptor beta chains from the same sample are listed, as sequenced in a study of T cells after yellow fever vaccination. TCRdb recomputed calls from the 5' RACE reads with MiXCR, one row per CDR3 protein. The sample includes over 65,000 distinct CDR3 sequences, 10% to 15% of them seen just once. The sample in question was CD8+ T cells not binding an NS4B(214-222) dextramer, sorted from PBMCs, obtained approximately 22 days after the first yellow fever vaccination. These receptors came from a man between 18 and 35 years old who received the YFV17D yellow fever vaccine.

This clonotype was seen more than once but under ten times. The J gene is TRBJ2-2, the V gene TRBV29-1; D unresolved. V lost 2 bases and J 5 bases, leaving 6 bases between the germline ends. This CDR3 contains 12 residues. The V gene's germline CDR1 is SQVTM and CDR2 ANQGSEA. Here the CDR3 reads CSVELGTGELFF. The CDR3 nucleotides read TGCAGCGTTGAACTAGGGACCGGGGAGCTGTTTTTT.

This chain connects TRBV4-3 to TRBJ2-1; tentatively, D is TRBD1 (8 bases). The CDR3 runs 18 residues. The germline V and J ends were trimmed by 0 bases and 4 bases, with 19 bases remaining between them. Germline V gene data show CDR1 as LGHNA and CDR2 as YSLEER. The CDR3 DNA follows: TGCGCCAGCAGCCAAGATGGAGAGCGGGACAGGAGATACAATGAGCAGTTCTTC. Its translation: CASSQDGERDRRYNEQFF.

The chain has TRBV29-1 and TRBJ1-1; no clear D. The V gene's germline CDR1 is SQVTM and CDR2 ANQGSEA. The CDR3 runs 11 residues. Trimming removed 5 bases from V and 3 bases from J, with 7 bases in between. CDR3 residues: CSVHRDTEAFF. The CDR3 coding sequence is TGCAGCGTTCATAGGGACACTGAAGCTTTCTTT. Combining the CDR3 with reference TRBV29-1 and TRBJ1-1 gives the whole variable domain SAVISQKPSRDICQRGTSLTIQCQVDSQVTMMFWYRQQPGQSLTLIATANQGSEATYESGFVIDKFPISRPNLTFSTLTVSNMSPEDSSIYLCSVHRDTEAFFGQGTRLTVV.

In this sample, this clonotype turned up a few times. The chain couples TRBV4-2 to TRBJ1-4, with unresolved D. This CDR3 region has 18 residues. Trimming cost V 1 base and J 0 bases, with 15 bases left between them. CDR1 LGHNA and CDR2 YNFKEQ come from the germline V gene. Here the CDR3 DNA reads TGTGCCAGCAGCCAAGTGTCCGGAAGAACTACAACTAATGAAAAACTGTTTTTT. Its translation is CASSQVSGRTTTNEKLFF.

The chain combines TRBV4-2 with TRBJ2-7; 8 bases agree with TRBD1. Germline trimming cut 1 base from V and 1 base from J; bases unmatched to any gene: 6. Germline V CDR1 and CDR2: LGHNA, YNFKEQ. The CDR3 loop spans 16 amino acids. CDR3 region: CASSQARTGPSYEQYF. The CDR3 DNA reads TGTGCCAGCAGCCAAGCTAGGACAGGGCCTTCCTACGAGCAGTACTTC.

In this sample, this clonotype turned up a few times. In nucleotides, the CDR3 is TGTGCCAGCAGCAGAGACAGGGGGAGGAATGAGCAGTTCTTC. This sequence encodes CASSRDRGRNEQFF. The V gene is TRBV7-8, the J gene TRBJ2-1, with 9 positions matching TRBD1. The V gene's germline CDR1 is SGHVS and CDR2 FQNEAQ. Trimming cost V 5 bases and J 7 bases; bases outside gene matches: 6. CDR3 size: 14 residues.

The chain couples TRBV21-1 to TRBJ2-5; the table names TRBD1, a call not compared with the DNA. TRBV21-1 corresponds to a pseudogene. CDR3 length: 15 residues. This CDR3 is CASSLRDSLWETQYF. Here the CDR3 DNA reads TGTGCCAGCAGCTTACGGGACAGCCTTTGGGAGACCCAGTACTTC.

The chain joins TRBV27 to TRBJ1-1; the D is unclear. CDR1 is MNHEY and CDR2 is SMNVEV in the germline V gene (reference sequence). This CDR3 region has 13 residues. V lost 2 bases and J lost 8, with 12 bases in between. CDR3 bases: TGTGCCAGCAGTTTAAGTATGATGGTAGAAGCTTTCTTT. Protein product: CASSLSMMVEAFF.

This clonotype has a handful of counts. The chain combines TRBV3-1 with TRBJ1-1; 8 bases match TRBD1. Germline V gene sequence: CDR1 LGHDT, CDR2 YNNKEL (reference sequence). Trimming removed 1 base from V and 6 bases from J; junction bases left unmatched: 7. This CDR3 region has 15 residues. The CDR3, as DNA: TGTGCCAGCAGCCAAGGGACAGGGATCGCGGCTGAAGCTTTCTTT. It yields the protein CASSQGTGIAAEAFF.

This clonotype came up many times. The gene calls are TRBV3-1 and TRBJ2-3; D remains unclear. CDR3 size: 14 residues. Trimming pared 4 bases from V and 6 bases from J, leaving 14 bases between. Germline V gene data show CDR1 as LGHDT and CDR2 as YNNKEL (reference sequence). In nucleotides, the CDR3 is TGTGCCAGCAGCCTCCAAGACGGCTGGGATACGCAGTATTTT. This encodes CASSLQDGWDTQYF.

The chain combines TRBV6-1 with TRBJ1-2; D is unclear. Germline V gene lookup returns CDR1 MNHNS and CDR2 SASEGT. V dropped 7 bases and J dropped 3 bases, with 15 bases sitting between them. The CDR3 sequence is 14 residues long. The CDR3 region has the DNA TGTGCCAGCACCCCCGGGGAGAGGCACTATGGCTACACCTTC. Translated: CASTPGERHYGYTF.

This clonotype was counted between two and nine times. The chain couples TRBV11-2 to TRBJ2-2; no clear D gene. V was trimmed by 3 bases and J by 5 bases, leaving 13 bases between them. CDR1 SGHAT and CDR2 FQNNGV come from the germline V gene. CDR3 size: 15 residues. CDR3 bases: TGTGCCAGCAGCTTCCCCCCTTGGATTACCGGGGAGCTGTTTTTT. The encoded protein is CASSFPPWITGELFF.

The rearrangement joins TRBV7-2 to TRBJ2-1; TRBD1 might be the D (5 bases). The germline V gene has CDR1 SGHTA and CDR2 FQGNSA. This CDR3 is built from 14 residues. The V gene lost 5 bases and the J gene lost 10 bases, with 18 bases spanning the gap. The DNA of the CDR3 is TGTGCCAGCAGCCCCTCCCGGCAGGGTCGCGAGCAGTTCTTC. The encoded protein is CASSPSRQGREQFF.

This clonotype has a handful of counts. The gene calls are TRBV9 and TRBJ2-1, with D unclear. Germline V gene sequence: CDR1 SGDLS, CDR2 YYNGEE. V gave up 3 bases and J gave up 9 bases, with 16 bases separating them. This CDR3 spans 14 amino acids. CDR3 DNA sequence: TGTGCCAGCAGCGCCTCGAGTTTCTGGGGTGAGCAGTTCTTC. It is translated as CASSASSFWGEQFF.

As regards this clonotype: The missing conserved phenylalanine or tryptophan at the end of this CDR3 makes a read error likely. This sequence joins TRBV12-3 or TRBV12-4 and TRBJ1-5; D unclear. CDR3 length: 13 amino acids. V lost 3 bases and J lost 5, with 8 bases in between. The CDR3 nucleotides read TGTGCCAGCAGTTTCTATGGGGATCAGCCCCAGCATTTG. Its protein product is CASSFYGDQPQHL.

The CDR3: CSAASGSGGVGTQYF. The CDR3 region has the DNA TGCAGTGCTGCTAGCGGCAGCGGGGGGGTGGGGACCCAGTACTTC. The chain has TRBV20-1 and TRBJ2-5; 10 positions agree with TRBD2. V lost 5 bases and J lost 7; bases outside the gene matches: 13. From germline, CDR1 is DFQATT and CDR2 SNEGSKA (reference sequence). The CDR3 is 15 amino acids.